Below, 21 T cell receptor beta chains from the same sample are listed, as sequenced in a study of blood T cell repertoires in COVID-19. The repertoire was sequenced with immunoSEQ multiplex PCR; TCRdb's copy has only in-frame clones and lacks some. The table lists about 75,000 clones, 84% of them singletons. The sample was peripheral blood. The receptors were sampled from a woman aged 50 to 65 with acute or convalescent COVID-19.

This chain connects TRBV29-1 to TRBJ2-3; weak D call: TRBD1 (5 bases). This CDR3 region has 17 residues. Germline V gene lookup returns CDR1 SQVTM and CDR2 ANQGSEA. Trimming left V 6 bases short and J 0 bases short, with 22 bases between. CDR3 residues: CSVVSSHPQVSTDTQYF. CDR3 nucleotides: TGCAGCGTAGTATCATCCCATCCACAGGTTAGCACAGATACGCAGTATTTT.

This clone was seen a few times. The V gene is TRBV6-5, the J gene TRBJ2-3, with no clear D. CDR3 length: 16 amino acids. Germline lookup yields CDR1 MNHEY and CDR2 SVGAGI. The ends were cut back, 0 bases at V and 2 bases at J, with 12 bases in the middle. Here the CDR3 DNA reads TGTGCCAGCAGTTACTCTTCTACCTCTACCACAGATACGCAGTATTTT. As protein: CASSYSSTSTTDTQYF.

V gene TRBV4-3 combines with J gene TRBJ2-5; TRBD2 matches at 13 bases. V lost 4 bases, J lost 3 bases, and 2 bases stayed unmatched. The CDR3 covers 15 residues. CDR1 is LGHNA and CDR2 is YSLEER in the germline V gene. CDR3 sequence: CASSLGTSGEETQYF. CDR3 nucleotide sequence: TGCGCCAGCAGCCTCGGGACTAGCGGGGAAGAGACCCAGTACTTC.

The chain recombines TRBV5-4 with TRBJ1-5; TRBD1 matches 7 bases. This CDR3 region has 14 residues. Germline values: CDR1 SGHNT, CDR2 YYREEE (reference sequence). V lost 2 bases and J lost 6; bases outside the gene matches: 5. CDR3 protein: CASSLGGISQPQHF. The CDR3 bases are TGTGCCAGCAGCTTAGGGGGCATAAGTCAGCCCCAGCATTTT.

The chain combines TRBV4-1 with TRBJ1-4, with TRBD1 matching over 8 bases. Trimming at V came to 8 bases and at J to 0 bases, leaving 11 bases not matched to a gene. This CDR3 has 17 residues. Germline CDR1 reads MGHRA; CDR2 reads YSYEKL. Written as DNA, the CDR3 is TGCGCCAGCTCAGACAGGGGTGGCCCTTCAACTAATGAAAAACTGTTTTTT. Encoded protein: CASSDRGGPSTNEKLFF.

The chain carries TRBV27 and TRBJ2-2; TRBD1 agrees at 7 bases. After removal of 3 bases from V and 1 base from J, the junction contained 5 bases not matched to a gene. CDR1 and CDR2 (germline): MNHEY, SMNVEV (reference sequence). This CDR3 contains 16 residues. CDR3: CASSFLGQQNTGELFF. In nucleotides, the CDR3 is TGTGCCAGCAGTTTCTTGGGACAGCAGAACACCGGGGAGCTGTTTTTT.

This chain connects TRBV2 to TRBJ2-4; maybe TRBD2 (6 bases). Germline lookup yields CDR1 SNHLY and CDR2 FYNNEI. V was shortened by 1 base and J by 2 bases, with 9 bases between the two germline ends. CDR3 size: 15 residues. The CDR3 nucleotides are TGTGCCAGCAGTGAAGGGGGGGTTACCAAAAACATTCAGTACTTC. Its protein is CASSEGGVTKNIQYF.

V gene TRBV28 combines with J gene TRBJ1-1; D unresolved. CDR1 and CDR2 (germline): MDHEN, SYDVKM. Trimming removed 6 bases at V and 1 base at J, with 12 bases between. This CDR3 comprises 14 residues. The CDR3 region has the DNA TGTGCCAGCAGGCCAAGTACTGGGAACACTGAAGCTTTCTTT. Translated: CASRPSTGNTEAFF.

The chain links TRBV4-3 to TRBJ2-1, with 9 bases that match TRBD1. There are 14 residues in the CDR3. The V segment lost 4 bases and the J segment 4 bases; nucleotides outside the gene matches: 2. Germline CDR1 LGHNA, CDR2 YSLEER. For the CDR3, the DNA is TGCGCCAGCAGCCGAGGACAGGGGTACAATGAGCAGTTCTTC. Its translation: CASSRGQGYNEQFF.

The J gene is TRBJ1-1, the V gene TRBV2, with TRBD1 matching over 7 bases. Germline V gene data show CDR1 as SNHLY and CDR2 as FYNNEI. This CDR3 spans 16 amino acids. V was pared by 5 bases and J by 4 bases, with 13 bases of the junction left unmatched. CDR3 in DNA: TGTGCCAGCAGTCCAGATACGAAGGGGGCCTCCACTGAAGCTTTCTTT. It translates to CASSPDTKGASTEAFF.

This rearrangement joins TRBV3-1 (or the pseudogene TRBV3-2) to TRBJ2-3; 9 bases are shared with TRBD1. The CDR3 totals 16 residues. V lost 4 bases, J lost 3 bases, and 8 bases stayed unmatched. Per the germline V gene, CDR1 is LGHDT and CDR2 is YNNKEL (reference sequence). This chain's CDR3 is CASSLSGTGLTDTQYF. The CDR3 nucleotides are TGTGCCAGCAGCCTTTCGGGGACAGGGTTGACAGATACGCAGTATTTT.

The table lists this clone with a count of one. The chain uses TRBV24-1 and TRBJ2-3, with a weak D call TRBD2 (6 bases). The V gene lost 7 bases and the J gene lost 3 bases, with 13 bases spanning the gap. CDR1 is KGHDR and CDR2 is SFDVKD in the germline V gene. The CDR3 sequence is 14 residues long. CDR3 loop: CATRGGLPTDTQYF. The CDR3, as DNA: TGTGCCACCAGGGGGGGATTACCGACAGATACGCAGTATTTT.

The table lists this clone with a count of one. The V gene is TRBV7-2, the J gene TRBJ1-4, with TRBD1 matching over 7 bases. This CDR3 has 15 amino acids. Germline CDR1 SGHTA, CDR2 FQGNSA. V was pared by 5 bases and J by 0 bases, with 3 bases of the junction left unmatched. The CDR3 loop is CASSPQGATNEKLFF. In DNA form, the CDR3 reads TGTGCCAGCAGCCCCCAGGGGGCAACTAATGAAAAACTGTTTTTT.

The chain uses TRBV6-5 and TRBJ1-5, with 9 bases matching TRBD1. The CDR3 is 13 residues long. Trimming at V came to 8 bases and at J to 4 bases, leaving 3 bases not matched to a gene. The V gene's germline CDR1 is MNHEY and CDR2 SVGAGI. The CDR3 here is CASGGTGNQPQHF. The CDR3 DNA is TGTGCCAGCGGAGGGACAGGGAATCAGCCCCAGCATTTT.

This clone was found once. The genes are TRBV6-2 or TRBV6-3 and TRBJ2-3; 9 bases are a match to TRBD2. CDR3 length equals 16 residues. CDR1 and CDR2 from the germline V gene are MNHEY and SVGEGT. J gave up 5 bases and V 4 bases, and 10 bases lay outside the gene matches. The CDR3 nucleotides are TGTGCCAGCAGTTCCATGGCGGGAGGGCTGAAAGATACGCAGTATTTT. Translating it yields CASSSMAGGLKDTQYF.

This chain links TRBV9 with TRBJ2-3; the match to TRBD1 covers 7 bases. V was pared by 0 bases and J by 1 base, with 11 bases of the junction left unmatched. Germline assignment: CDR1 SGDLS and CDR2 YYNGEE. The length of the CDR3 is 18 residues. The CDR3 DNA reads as TGTGCCAGCAGCGTAGGGCAGGGGGTGAACTTCGGCACAGATACGCAGTATTTT. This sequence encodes CASSVGQGVNFGTDTQYF.

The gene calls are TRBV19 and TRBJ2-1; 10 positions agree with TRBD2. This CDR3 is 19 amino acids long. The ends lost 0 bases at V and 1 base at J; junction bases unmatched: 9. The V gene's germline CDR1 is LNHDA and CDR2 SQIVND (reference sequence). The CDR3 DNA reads TGTGCCAGTAGTATAGAGACAGGGACTAGCGACAAATCCTACAATGAGCAGTTCTTC. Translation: CASSIETGTSDKSYNEQFF.

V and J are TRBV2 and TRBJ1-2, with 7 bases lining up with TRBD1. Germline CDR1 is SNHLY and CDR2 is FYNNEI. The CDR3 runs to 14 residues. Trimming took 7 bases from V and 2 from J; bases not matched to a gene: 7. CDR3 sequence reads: CASNRDSRNYGYTF. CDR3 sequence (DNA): TGTGCCAGCAATCGGGACAGCAGAAACTATGGCTACACCTTC. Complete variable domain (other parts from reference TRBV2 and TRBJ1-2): EPEVTQTPSHQVTQMGQEVILRCVPISNHLYFYWYRQILGQKVEFLVSFYNNEISEKSEIFDDQFSVERPDGSNFTLKIRSTKLEDSAMYFCASNRDSRNYGYTFGSGTRLTVV.

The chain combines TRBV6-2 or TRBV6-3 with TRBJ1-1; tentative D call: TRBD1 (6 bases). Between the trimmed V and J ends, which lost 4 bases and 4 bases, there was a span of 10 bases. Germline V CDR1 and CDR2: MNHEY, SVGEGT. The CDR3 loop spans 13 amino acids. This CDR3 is CASSSRGSTEAFF. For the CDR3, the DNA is TGTGCCAGCAGTTCCAGGGGAAGCACTGAAGCTTTCTTT.

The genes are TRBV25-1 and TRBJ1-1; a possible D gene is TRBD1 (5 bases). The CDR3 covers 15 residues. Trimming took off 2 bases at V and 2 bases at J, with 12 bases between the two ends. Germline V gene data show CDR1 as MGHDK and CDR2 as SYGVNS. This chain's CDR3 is CASSEGFQGNTEAFF. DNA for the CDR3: TGTGCCAGCAGTGAAGGGTTCCAGGGAAACACTGAAGCTTTCTTT.

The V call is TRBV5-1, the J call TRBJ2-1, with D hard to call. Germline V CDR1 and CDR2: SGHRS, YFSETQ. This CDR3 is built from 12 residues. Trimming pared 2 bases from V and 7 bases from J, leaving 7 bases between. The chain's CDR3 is CASSFKLNEQFF. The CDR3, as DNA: TGCGCCAGCAGCTTCAAGCTTAATGAGCAGTTCTTC.